The 21 T cell receptor beta chains reported below all come from one sample, sequenced in a study of blood T cells in healthy people across ages. Sample-barcoded 5' priming and a J-beta primer mix drove a second PCR of 7 to 11 cycles. TCRdb used MiXCR to reprocess the 5' RACE reads, holding one entry per CDR3 protein. Altogether 730,000 or so distinct CDR3 sequences are present, around 41% being singletons, with the ten largest covering approximately 29%. The sample was blood. These receptors were collected from a man of 80 years or more in good health.

This clonotype was seen at least ten times. This chain uses TRBV29-1 with TRBJ2-1; a weak D match, TRBD1 (5 bases). This CDR3 is 14 amino acids long. V lost 3 bases and J lost 6, with 15 bases in between. The germline V gene encodes CDR1 SQVTM and CDR2 ANQGSEA. The DNA of the CDR3 is TGCAGCGTTGACGGTCAGGGTTTCTTCAATGAGCAGTTCTTC. Protein: CSVDGQGFFNEQFF.

This clonotype was counted at least ten times. The chain combines TRBV7-2 with TRBJ2-5; no reliable D call. Germline-derived CDR1 and CDR2 are SGHTA and FQGNSA. This CDR3 region has 15 residues. The V and J ends lost 1 base and 2 bases respectively, with 11 bases between them. The CDR3 loop is CASSLDRRSQETQYF. CDR3 nucleotides: TGTGCCAGCAGCTTAGATCGGAGAAGTCAAGAGACCCAGTACTTC.

The CDR3 sequence is CSARKTGDSSNQPQHF. The CDR3 nucleotides read TGCAGTGCTAGAAAAACAGGGGATAGTAGCAATCAGCCCCAGCATTTT. This sequence joins TRBV20-1 and TRBJ1-5, with TRBD1 matching over 7 bases. Germline V CDR1 and CDR2: DFQATT, SNEGSKA (reference sequence). The CDR3 runs 16 residues. J lost 0 bases, V lost 2 bases, and 7 bases had no gene match.

This clonotype was recorded many times. The chain carries TRBV7-2 and TRBJ2-3, with 9 bases fitting TRBD2. Germline loops: CDR1 SGHTA, CDR2 FQGNSA. The CDR3 extends over 14 amino acids. With 1 base clipped from V and 5 bases from J, the junction kept 1 base outside the gene matches. CDR3 DNA: TGTGCCAGCAGCTTAGGGACTAGCGTAGATACGCAGTATTTT. Protein sequence: CASSLGTSVDTQYF.

This clonotype was seen more than once but under ten times. This chain's CDR3 is CASERGELYEQYF. In DNA form, the CDR3 reads TGTGCCAGCGAGCGGGGCGAGTTGTACGAGCAGTACTTC. The chain employs TRBV2 and TRBJ2-7, with 7 bases matching TRBD2. J lost 4 bases, V lost 8 bases, and 8 bases had no gene match. The germline V gene encodes CDR1 SNHLY and CDR2 FYNNEI. The CDR3 extends over 13 amino acids.

The CDR3 is CASSFGTSGGATDTQYF. The CDR3 coding sequence is TGTGCCAGCAGCTTTGGGACTAGCGGGGGGGCCACAGATACGCAGTATTTT. The chain carries TRBV7-3 and TRBJ2-3; 16 bases map to TRBD2. CDR3 length: 17 amino acids. Germline V lookup: CDR1 SGHTA, CDR2 FQGTGA. After removal of 3 bases from V and 2 bases from J, the junction contained 2 bases not matched to a gene.

This rearrangement joins TRBV20-1 to TRBJ2-1, with D perhaps matching TRBD1 or TRBD2 (5 bases each). This CDR3 spans 15 amino acids. Trimming took 6 bases from V and 0 from J, leaving 15 bases between them. Germline V gives CDR1 DFQATT, CDR2 SNEGSKA (reference sequence). CDR3 loop: CSARQGTSSYNEQFF. Written as DNA, the CDR3 is TGCAGTGCCAGGCAGGGAACTAGCTCCTACAATGAGCAGTTCTTC.

The J gene is TRBJ1-6, the V gene TRBV10-3; D not resolved. CDR3 length equals 14 residues. Germline CDR1 is ENHRY and CDR2 is SYGVKD. Trimming removed 5 bases at V and 7 bases at J, with 12 bases between. Here the CDR3 reads CAISTGVGNSPLHF. DNA of the CDR3: TGTGCCATCAGTACTGGGGTAGGAAATTCACCCCTCCACTTT.

This chain uses TRBV4-2 with TRBJ2-1; the D is unclear. CDR1 is LGHNA and CDR2 is YNFKEQ in the germline V gene. This CDR3 has 16 amino acids. V was pared by 1 base and J by 4 bases, with 14 bases between. The CDR3 loop reads CASSQGYSRSYNEQFF. In nucleotides, the CDR3 is TGTGCCAGCAGCCAAGGATATTCTAGGTCTTACAATGAGCAGTTCTTC.

This rearrangement joins TRBV3-1 to TRBJ1-6; possible D gene TRBD1, 5 bases. Looked up from germline, CDR1 is LGHDT and CDR2 is YNNKEL (reference sequence). The CDR3 has 15 residues. V was clipped by 5 bases and J by 7 bases, with 15 bases between them. CDR3 DNA sequence: TGTGCCAGCAGCGGAACTGCCAGGGCGAATTCACCCCTCCACTTT. It yields the protein CASSGTARANSPLHF.

Worth noting for this clonotype: Being one base from a much bigger clone, this may be a read error. The genes are TRBV4-3 and TRBJ2-7, with 8 bases that match TRBD2. The CDR3 has 15 amino acids. Germline values: CDR1 LGHNA, CDR2 YSLEER. The CDR3 here is CAGSQEPAGDYEQYF. CDR3 nucleotide sequence: TGCGCCGGCAGCCAAGAACCAGCGGGGGACTACGAGCAGTACTTC.

The chain is built from TRBV7-2 and TRBJ2-1; possible D gene TRBD2, 7 bases. This CDR3 contains 15 residues. Trimming removed 1 base at V and 7 bases at J, with 14 bases between. Germline V gives CDR1 SGHTA, CDR2 FQGNSA. Written as DNA, the CDR3 is TGTGCCAGCAGCTTAGAGGGGGGGCGCAGGAATGAGCAGTTCTTC. This gives the protein CASSLEGGRRNEQFF.

V usage is TRBV24-1 and J usage is TRBJ2-5; perhaps D is TRBD1 or TRBD2 (6 bases each). V was clipped by 3 bases and J by 4 bases, with 11 bases between them. Germline CDR1 and CDR2: KGHDR and SFDVKD. The CDR3 consists of 14 residues. The CDR3 is CATSDPGAGETQYF. CDR3 nucleotide sequence: TGTGCCACCAGTGATCCGGGGGCGGGAGAGACCCAGTACTTC.

This clonotype was seen at least ten times. V is TRBV3-1 and J is TRBJ1-4; D is uncertain. The CDR3 has 14 amino acids. In germline, CDR1 is LGHDT, CDR2 YNNKEL (reference sequence). The V end lost 3 bases, the J end lost 3 bases, and 8 bases lay between the germline ends. The CDR3 here is CASSQRSANEKLFF. CDR3 in DNA: TGTGCCAGCAGCCAGCGTAGCGCTAATGAAAAACTGTTTTTT.

The chain employs TRBV6-2 or TRBV6-3 and TRBJ2-5; D is possibly TRBD1 (6 bases). CDR1 is MNHEY and CDR2 is SVGEGT in the germline V gene. The CDR3 runs 17 residues. Trimming removed 6 bases from V and 7 bases from J, with 27 bases in between. The CDR3 coding sequence is TGTGCCAGCAGCCTTATCCCCTCGACAGGACCCAGTGGGACCCAGTACTTC. Translated: CASSLIPSTGPSGTQYF.

This rearrangement joins TRBV20-1 to TRBJ1-2; a possible D gene is TRBD1 (5 bases). The CDR3 has 14 amino acids. Germline CDR1 and CDR2: DFQATT and SNEGSKA (reference sequence). With 3 bases removed from V and 2 bases from J, the gap between germline ends came to 13 bases. The chain's CDR3 is CSASLVRVNYGYTF. The CDR3 DNA sequence: TGCAGTGCTAGCCTAGTCAGGGTAAACTATGGCTACACCTTC.

The V and J genes are TRBV20-1 and TRBJ2-5; no clear D. V was pared by 4 bases and J by 2 bases, with 11 bases between. Germline CDR1 reads DFQATT; CDR2 reads SNEGSKA (reference sequence). The CDR3 consists of 13 residues. The CDR3: CSAKLNFQETQYF. CDR3 coding DNA: TGCAGTGCTAAATTAAATTTTCAAGAGACCCAGTACTTC.

A few counts support this clonotype. The rearrangement uses TRBV7-2 and TRBJ1-2; D gene uncertain. The CDR3 covers 13 residues. Trimming removed 2 bases at V and 8 bases at J, with 12 bases between. Germline-derived CDR1 and CDR2 are SGHTA and FQGNSA. CDR3 amino acids: CASSLSRRRGYTF. As DNA, the CDR3 is TGTGCCAGCAGCTTATCCCGTCGGAGAGGCTACACCTTC.

This chain connects TRBV6-2 or TRBV6-3 to TRBJ1-1; D perhaps matches TRBD1 (5 bases). Germline V gives CDR1 MNHEY, CDR2 SVGEGT. This CDR3 comprises 13 residues. V was cut by 3 bases and J by 4 bases, with 9 bases left in between. The DNA of the CDR3 is TGTGCCAGCAGTTATCAGGGTTTCACTGAAGCTTTCTTT. Amino acids: CASSYQGFTEAFF.

This sequence joins TRBV15 and TRBJ2-1, with D maybe TRBD1 (5 bases). Germline V gives CDR1 LNHNV, CDR2 YYDKDF (reference sequence). The CDR3 is made up of 14 amino acids. The ends were cut back, 1 base at V and 6 bases at J, with 10 bases in the middle. DNA for the CDR3: TGTGCCACCAGCAGAGGCAGGGTCGGCAATGAGCAGTTCTTC. Translation gives CATSRGRVGNEQFF.

This clonotype appeared a few times. This chain connects TRBV27 to TRBJ1-2; no clear D. Trimming stripped 6 bases from V and 2 bases from J, with 16 bases between. This CDR3 is 15 amino acids long. The V gene's germline CDR1 is MNHEY and CDR2 SMNVEV (reference sequence). The CDR3 region has the DNA TGTGCCAGCAGCCCTATCGGGGTCCCCAACTATGGCTACACCTTC. This encodes CASSPIGVPNYGYTF.